This T cell receptor (beta chain) came from a study of blood T cell repertoires in COVID-19 (dated by TCRdb to 2019 to 2021). Regarding the research as a whole: Collaborator samples came from the United States, Italy and Spain and covered acute and convalescent phases of COVID-19. The prospective study material was composed of cDNA or gDNA derived from T cells, B-cell-depleted T cells, or PBMCs. Where available, HLA class I and class II types were obtained from metadata supplied by the sample provider rather than from assay-based typing. Samples were obtained from the ongoing ImmuneRACE study (first 160 participants) and from 1,254 subjects provided by 6 global collaborators. The sample metadata nearly always contained a de-identified subject ID, COVID-19 status, age in years and sex. The repertoires were made available in a free public database intended to serve as a resource for research on the immune response to SARS-CoV-2. Subjects who had been exposed to COVID-19, were actively infected with it, or had recovered from it provided the deeply sampled blood TCRbeta repertoires that made up the dataset. What the study reported, not specific to this receptor: How much clinical and demographic metadata was included differed by source and by participant, and the metadata was provided uncurated.

TCRbeta CDR3 regions were amplified from genomic DNA using the immunoSEQ Assay, a bias-controlled multiplex PCR. In the paper's pipeline: The number of nucleated cells in each sample was estimated from the amplification of reference gene primers within the assay. To quantify the absolute abundance of each unique TCRbeta CDR3 rearrangement, sequence reads were collapsed and filtered. For each sample, productive Simpson clonality was calculated as the square root of Simpson's diversity index across productive rearrangements. TCRdb took this table from immuneACCESS and kept in-frame rearrangements with V and J called. Such tables lack part of the clones; where checked against another copy, unresolved V genes explain under half of the gap, and the rest is unexplained. For V, J and clone size, that table is used; D and trimming come from the DNA. The sample records 450,000 or so clones, roughly nine tenths of which are singletons. The ten largest account for roughly 0.84% of the sample.

Ends trimmed: V by 4 bases, J by 5 bases; bases unmatched to a gene: 12. From cysteine to phenylalanine, the CDR3 is 16 amino acids long. Only the CDR3 portion is preserved as DNA: 48 bases, with reading frame beginning at the first base. CDR1 and CDR2 were assigned from the germline V gene as MNHEY and SVGAGI. A word on this clone: What antigen it recognizes has not been identified. Base qualities are not recorded, but no much larger clone differs from it by a single base.

In Seattle, one collaborating source enrolled patients while the infection was active and tracked those patients longitudinally over the course of disease. Collaborating institutions collected whole blood in K2EDTA tubes following their own protocols. For TCRbeta analysis, collaborators shipped samples as frozen whole blood, isolated PBMCs, or DNA extracted from either of those sample types. The chain is encoded by TRBV6-5 joined to TRBJ2-5, with 8 middle bases fitting TRBD2. The sample consisted of peripheral blood. This TCR derives from a young man with COVID-19, enrolled during active disease. The DNA is as follows: TGTGCCAGCAGTTCCGGTCTCCTAGCGGGTCGGGAGACCCAGTACTTC. It translates to CASSSGLLAGRETQYF.